This TCR beta chain was identified during a study of blood T cell repertoires in COVID-19. Overall study: The origin of the acute and convalescent COVID-19 samples was the United States, Italy and Spain.

V was clipped by 5 bases and J by 6 bases; unmatched bases: 4. CDR3 length: 13 amino acids. CDR1 is MGHDK and CDR2 is SYGVNS in the germline V gene. Original data processing: Reference gene primer amplification gave nucleated cell count estimates. Generated by immunoSEQ multiplex PCR, the TCRdb table keeps only in-frame clones and is missing some. The V and J calls and clone size were taken over from that table, and D and trimming were inferred from the DNA. The top ten hold 4.5% to 6.5% of the sample, which has fewer than 200,000 clones, 70% to 85% seen once. The sequencing input was PBMCs or T cells enriched from blood (not recorded which). The chain uses TRBV25-1 and TRBJ2-5, with 9 positions matching TRBD1. This clonotype was sampled from a woman aged 55 to 70 with acute COVID-19. The CDR3 loop is CASSTGGVKTQYF. The CDR3 region has the DNA TGTGCCAGCAGTACAGGGGGCGTAAAGACCCAGTACTTC.